This is a list of T cell receptor beta chains from one sample in a study of shared clonotypes between healthy human individuals. Using immunoSEQ multiplex PCR, the repertoire was profiled, and TCRdb retains in-frame clones only, with some absent. The table lists roughly 300,000 clones, over 75% of them singletons, with about 16% in the top ten. Sequencing input: memory CD8+ T cells sorted from blood. The receptor source for this set is a man aged 18 to 30 in good health. Both conserved end residues are part of each CDR3. Fields, in order: D gene, clone size, V gene, J gene, CDR3 protein, CDR3 DNA. The D gene is left open where the match is weak. Size tells how often a clone was seen (once, few, many) or the class of an expanded clone, and some rows leave it out.

>.|once|TRBV29-1|TRBJ2-7
CSVDSGTHEQYF
TGCAGCGTTGACTCAGGGACGCACGAGCAGTACTTC
>TRBD1|.|TRBV29-1|TRBJ1-1
CSVEFFGTGGTEAFF
TGCAGCGTTGAATTCTTCGGGACAGGGGGCACTGAAGCTTTCTTT
>.|.|TRBV16|TRBJ1-1
CASSPGRNTEAFF
TGTGCCAGCAGCCCAGGGAGGAACACTGAAGCTTTCTTT
>.|once|TRBV7-8|TRBJ1-3
CASSSPGAGNTIYF
TGTGCCAGCAGCTCCCCGGGGGCTGGAAACACCATATATTTT
>.|.|TRBV7-2|TRBJ2-1
CASSPPGPHNEQFF
TGTGCCAGCAGCCCTCCCGGACCTCACAATGAGCAGTTCTTC
>.|.|TRBV28|TRBJ2-3
CASSLRPGGKRMTDTQYF
TGTGCCAGCAGTTTACGCCCCGGAGGGAAGAGGATGACAGATACGCAGTATTTT
>.|.|TRBV28|TRBJ1-1
CASSPRGSTEAFF
TGTGCCAGCAGTCCGAGGGGTAGCACTGAAGCTTTCTTT
>.|.|TRBV25-1|TRBJ1-5
CASSNTIGQPQHF
TGTGCCAGCAGTAATACAATCGGTCAGCCCCAGCATTTT
>TRBD1|.|TRBV4-3|TRBJ1-2
CASSLYRDRLYGYTF
TGCGCCAGCAGCCTTTACCGGGACAGACTATATGGCTACACCTTC
>.|.|TRBV13|TRBJ1-6
CASSLGLSFGGSYNSPLHF
TGTGCCAGCAGCTTAGGCCTCTCTTTTGGAGGCTCCTATAATTCACCCCTCCACTTT
>.|.|TRBV7-6|TRBJ1-2
CASSPSGEGSYGYTF
TGTGCCAGCAGCCCCTCGGGGGAGGGCTCCTATGGCTACACCTTC
>TRBD2|.|TRBV7-9|TRBJ2-2
CASSLPNSLALANTGELFF
TGTGCCAGCAGCTTACCAAACTCACTAGCGCTCGCGAACACCGGGGAGCTGTTTTTT
>.|.|TRBV27|TRBJ2-7
CASSLGPLPSYEQYF
TGTGCCAGCAGTCTTGGACCCCTACCCAGTTACGAGCAGTACTTC
>.|.|TRBV27|TRBJ2-3
CASSLLAGSYTTDTQYF
TGTGCCAGCAGTTTACTTGCGGGCTCCTACACAACAGATACGCAGTATTTT
>.|.|TRBV7-8|TRBJ2-7
CASSTHGPVGYEQYF
TGTGCCAGCAGCACTCATGGGCCTGTCGGGTACGAGCAGTACTTC
>.|.|TRBV30|TRBJ1-1
CAWSVGAGAEAFF
TGTGCCTGGAGTGTCGGTGCGGGCGCTGAAGCTTTCTTT
>.|.|TRBV5-6|TRBJ1-5
CASSIGGSLLDNQPQHF
TGTGCCAGCAGCATTGGAGGTTCATTGTTGGACAATCAGCCCCAGCATTTT
>TRBD1|.|TRBV28|TRBJ2-3
CASSWTGGTDTQYF
TGTGCCAGCAGCTGGACAGGGGGAACAGATACGCAGTATTTT
>.|many|TRBV6-5|TRBJ2-1
CASSYDGSQGEQFF
TGTGCCAGCAGTTACGACGGGTCCCAGGGTGAGCAGTTCTTC
>.|.|TRBV27|TRBJ2-5
CASSLCPPGECQETQYF
TGTGCCAGCAGTTTATGCCCGCCAGGGGAATGCCAAGAGACCCAGTACTTC
>TRBD2|.|TRBV4-2|TRBJ2-5
CASSQASGDGETQYF
TGTGCCAGCAGCCAAGCTAGCGGGGACGGAGAGACCCAGTACTTC
>.|.|TRBV5-8|TRBJ2-2
CASSFGKNTGELFF
TGTGCCAGCAGCTTTGGGAAGAACACCGGGGAGCTGTTTTTT
>.|.|TRBV28|TRBJ2-1
CASKSYGNEQFF
TGTGCCAGCAAATCGTACGGGAATGAGCAGTTCTTC
>.|.|TRBV2|TRBJ2-5
CASPGRRGQETQYF
TGTGCCAGCCCCGGACGGCGAGGGCAAGAGACCCAGTACTTC
>.|.|TRBV10-3|TRBJ1-2
CAIVSRADGDGYTF
TGTGCCATCGTGTCCAGGGCTGACGGGGATGGCTACACCTTC
>TRBD1|.|TRBV6-5|TRBJ1-2
CASSKAGQTNYGYTF
TGTGCCAGCAGCAAAGCGGGACAGACTAACTATGGCTACACCTTC
>TRBD1|.|TRBV27|TRBJ2-7
CASSLKGAPTYEQYF
TGTGCCAGCAGTTTAAAGGGGGCGCCCACCTACGAGCAGTACTTC
>.|.|TRBV27|TRBJ2-1
CASSPIPVGNEQFF
TGTGCCAGCAGTCCGATTCCCGTCGGGAATGAGCAGTTCTTC
>.|.|TRBV11-1|TRBJ2-3
CASSFPFGGSSTDTQYF
TGTGCCAGCAGCTTCCCATTTGGGGGATCTAGCACAGATACGCAGTATTTT
>.|once|TRBV11-2|TRBJ2-2
CASSLSPWLESNTGELFF
TGTGCCAGCAGCTTATCCCCATGGCTAGAGTCGAACACCGGGGAGCTGTTTTTT
>TRBD1|.|TRBV10-3|TRBJ1-2
CAISDLPTGAVGGYTF
TGTGCCATCAGTGATCTCCCAACAGGGGCAGTCGGTGGCTACACCTTC
>.|.|TRBV30|TRBJ1-5
CAWSEGQSPQHF
TGTGCCTGGAGTGAGGGGCAGTCGCCCCAGCATTTT
>.|.|TRBV28|TRBJ2-7
CASSSWGYEQYF
TGTGCCAGCAGTTCTTGGGGCTACGAGCAGTACTTC
>.|.|TRBV5-6|TRBJ2-7
CASSLGRGTTYEQYF
TGTGCCAGCAGCTTGGGGAGGGGGACGACCTACGAGCAGTACTTC
>.|.|TRBV4-3|TRBJ2-7
CASSWSSQARDYEQYF
TGCGCCAGCAGCTGGAGTTCCCAAGCGAGGGACTACGAGCAGTACTTC
>.|.|TRBV7-2|TRBJ2-7
CASSLAGQWSSYEQYF
TGTGCCAGCAGCTTAGCGGGCCAGTGGAGCTCCTACGAGCAGTACTTC
>.|.|TRBV30|TRBJ1-5
CAWSEGNQPQHF
TGTGCCTGGAGTGAGGGGAATCAGCCCCAGCATTTT
>TRBD2|.|TRBV29-1|TRBJ2-1
CSVDWGALAGKTYNEQFF
TGCAGCGTTGACTGGGGCGCACTAGCGGGGAAAACCTACAATGAGCAGTTCTTC
>.|.|TRBV25-1|TRBJ2-7
CASSVRGPLGYEQYF
TGTGCCAGCAGTGTTAGAGGGCCCCTAGGTTACGAGCAGTACTTC
>.|.|TRBV27|TRBJ2-7
CASTKGVGPGVSYEQYF
TGTGCCAGCACCAAAGGAGTAGGGCCGGGAGTTTCCTACGAGCAGTACTTC
>.|.|TRBV7-9|TRBJ2-7
CASSPQTGTSYEQYF
TGTGCCAGCAGCCCTCAGACAGGTACCTCCTACGAGCAGTACTTC
>TRBD1|.|TRBV2|TRBJ2-3
CASRGGTGASTDTQYF
TGTGCCAGCAGAGGCGGGACAGGGGCTAGCACAGATACGCAGTATTTT
>TRBD1|once|TRBV9|TRBJ2-3
CASSAYRGLGTDTQYF
TGTGCCAGCAGCGCCTACAGGGGTCTGGGCACAGATACGCAGTATTTT
>TRBD1|.|TRBV29-1|TRBJ2-3
CSVLLGGPDTQYF
TGCAGCGTTCTTCTAGGGGGCCCAGATACGCAGTATTTT
>TRBD1|.|TRBV18|TRBJ2-5
CASSPRGQGRETQYF
TGTGCCAGCTCACCGCGGGGACAGGGACGGGAGACCCAGTACTTC
>TRBD2|once|TRBV9|TRBJ2-2
CASSVELAGTGELFF
TGTGCCAGCAGCGTAGAACTAGCGGGGACCGGGGAGCTGTTTTTT
>.|.|TRBV5-6|TRBJ2-2
CASSFIILTGELFF
TGTGCCAGCAGCTTTATCATACTGACCGGGGAGCTGTTTTTT
>.|.|TRBV4-3|TRBJ2-4
CASSQGLAAYKNIQYF
TGCGCCAGCAGCCAAGGATTGGCAGCGTACAAAAACATTCAGTACTTC
>.|.|TRBV6-1|TRBJ2-7
CASRPGPSYEQYF
TGTGCCAGCAGGCCGGGACCTTCCTACGAGCAGTACTTC
>TRBD1|once|TRBV15|TRBJ2-7
CATSSDRGAYEQYF
TGTGCCACCAGCAGCGACAGGGGGGCCTACGAGCAGTACTTC
>TRBD1|.|TRBV27|TRBJ2-7
CASSFRGSYEQYF
TGTGCCAGCAGTTTCAGGGGGAGCTACGAGCAGTACTTC
>TRBD2|few|TRBV6-4|TRBJ2-3
CASSDGTSGTDTQYF
TGTGCCAGCAGTGACGGGACTAGCGGCACAGATACGCAGTATTTT
>TRBD2|few|TRBV6-1|TRBJ2-4
CASSDLAGGPNIQYF
TGTGCCAGCAGTGACCTAGCGGGAGGGCCAAACATTCAGTACTTC